This TCR beta chain came from a study of blood T cell repertoires in COVID-19. In the study overall: Spain, Italy and the United States supplied samples that represented acute and convalescent COVID-19. PBMCs, B-cell-depleted T cells, or T cells provided the cDNA or gDNA that made up the material.

Enrollees, about 18 to 95 years old, lived in approximately 25 US areas. Two negative PCRs, clearance, or symptom resolution characterized the recovered Cohort 3 donors. Profiled with immunoSEQ multiplex PCR; TCRdb holds only in-frame clones, not every one. Among 200,000 or so clones, around nine tenths were seen once, and the ten largest hold 10% to 11%. The sequence came from a man aged 30-40 years who had recovered from COVID-19. Sequencing input: PBMCs or T cells enriched from blood (not recorded which).

CDR3 residues: CASSQELGTSGTQETQYF. CDR3 sequence (DNA): TGTGCCAGCAGCCAAGAATTAGGGACTAGCGGGACCCAAGAGACCCAGTACTTC. The chain has TRBV14 and TRBJ2-5; 13 bases align to TRBD2. CDR1 is SGHDN and CDR2 is FVKESK in the germline V gene. CDR3 size: 18 residues. Trimming took 0 bases from V and 1 from J; bases not matched to a gene: 5.